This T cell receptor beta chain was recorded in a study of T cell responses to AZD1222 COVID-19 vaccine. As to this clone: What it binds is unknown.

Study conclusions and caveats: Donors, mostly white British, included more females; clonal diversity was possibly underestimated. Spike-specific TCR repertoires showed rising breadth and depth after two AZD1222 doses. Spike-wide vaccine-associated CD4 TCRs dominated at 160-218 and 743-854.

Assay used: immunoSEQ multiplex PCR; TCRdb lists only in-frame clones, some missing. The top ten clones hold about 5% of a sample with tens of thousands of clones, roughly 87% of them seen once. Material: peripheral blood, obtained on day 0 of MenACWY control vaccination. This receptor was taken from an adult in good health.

The CDR3 DNA is TGTGCCAGCAGTCGAGAAGAGACCCAGTACTTC. Its translation is CASSREETQYF. This rearrangement joins TRBV7-6 to TRBJ2-5; no clear D. Germline values: CDR1 SGHVS, CDR2 FNYEAQ. The CDR3 runs 11 residues. Trimming shortened V by 6 bases and J by 3 bases, and 5 bases separated the two germline ends.